Presented here are 28 T cell receptor beta chains from one specimen sequenced in a study of blood T cells in healthy people across ages. A J-beta primer mix and a sample-barcoded 5' primer were used in a second PCR of roughly 7 to 12 cycles. Via MiXCR, TCRdb re-called the 5' RACE reads, giving one row per CDR3 protein. Among around 970,000 distinct CDR3 sequences, 45% to 60% were seen once, and the ten largest hold roughly 23%. The sequenced sample was blood. These receptors all stem from a woman in her sixties in good health.

This clonotype was observed a handful of times. The chain joins TRBV6-5 to TRBJ2-1; possible D gene TRBD2, 6 bases. Trimming took 2 bases from V and 5 from J, leaving 13 bases between them. Looked up from germline, CDR1 is MNHEY and CDR2 is SVGAGI. The CDR3 consists of 15 residues. The CDR3 bases are TGTGCCAGCAGTTACGGCGGGGCTAGCGACAATGAGCAGTTCTTC. Encoded protein: CASSYGGASDNEQFF.

A remark on this clonotype: An end of the junction differs from the germline gene, which may be a read error. The J gene is TRBJ2-1, the V gene TRBV12-3 or TRBV12-4; the match to TRBD2 covers 12 bases. The CDR3 extends over 18 amino acids. The CDR3 DNA reads TGTGCCAGCAGTTTTGAGTTGGCTAGCGGGAGGGTTGACAATGAGCGGTTCTTC. It codes for CASSFELASGRVDNERFF.

The chain combines TRBV20-1 with TRBJ1-5; a weak D match, TRBD1 (6 bases). The CDR3 is made up of 14 amino acids. The V gene lost 5 bases and the J gene lost 4 bases, with 15 bases spanning the gap. The germline V gene encodes CDR1 DFQATT and CDR2 SNEGSKA (reference sequence). The CDR3 loop reads CSAVQGTNNQPQHF. CDR3 bases: TGCAGTGCTGTACAAGGGACAAATAATCAGCCCCAGCATTTT.

This clonotype was found a few times. The chain couples TRBV29-1 to TRBJ2-3; tentatively, D is TRBD2 (5 bases). Germline values: CDR1 SQVTM, CDR2 ANQGSEA. V was cut by 0 bases and J by 2 bases, with 9 bases left in between. This CDR3 contains 14 residues. The CDR3 DNA sequence: TGCAGCGTTGAAGATGGACTTGCCACAGATACGCAGTATTTT. It specifies CSVEDGLATDTQYF.

The chain combines TRBV15 with TRBJ2-7; D possibly corresponds to TRBD2 (6 bases). Germline V CDR1 and CDR2: LNHNV, YYDKDF (reference sequence). The CDR3 totals 12 residues. V gave up 6 bases and J gave up 3 bases, with 9 bases separating them. The CDR3 sequence is CATSPGGYEQYF. CDR3 nucleotides: TGTGCCACCAGTCCCGGGGGCTACGAGCAGTACTTC.

The CDR3 nucleotides read TGTGCCAGCAGCTTGAATAGTGGTTGGCAGTACTTC. Its protein product is CASSLNSGWQYF. This sequence joins TRBV5-6 and TRBJ2-4; D gene uncertain. Per germline, CDR1 SGHDT and CDR2 YYEEEE. V lost 1 base and J lost 13, with 12 bases in between. The CDR3 contains 12 residues.

The J gene is TRBJ2-5, the V gene TRBV28, with D maybe TRBD1 (5 bases). Germline CDR1 MDHEN, CDR2 SYDVKM. V lost 3 bases to trimming and J lost 1 base, with 21 bases between them. The CDR3 consists of 18 residues. The CDR3 reads CASSLTNLQGIGQETQYF. The CDR3 DNA sequence: TGTGCCAGCAGTTTGACAAATCTGCAGGGTATTGGCCAAGAGACCCAGTACTTC.

The chain recombines TRBV4-2 with TRBJ1-5; D may be TRBD1 (6 bases). The V end lost 0 bases, the J end lost 3 bases, and 15 bases lay between the germline ends. Germline CDR1 is LGHNA and CDR2 is YNFKEQ. The CDR3 contains 17 residues. For the CDR3, the DNA is TGTGCCAGCAGCCAAGAAGGGATAGGGGGGTTCAATCAGCCCCAGCATTTT. This encodes CASSQEGIGGFNQPQHF.

The chain couples TRBV29-1 to TRBJ2-3; the D gene is possibly TRBD1 (6 bases). The CDR3 runs 15 residues. Germline-derived CDR1 and CDR2 are SQVTM and ANQGSEA. Trimming took off 3 bases at V and 8 bases at J, with 21 bases between the two ends. DNA of the CDR3: TGCAGCGTTGAGGGTTCGGGACATTTTAGGCCTACGCAGTATTTT. Amino acids: CSVEGSGHFRPTQYF.

A few counts support this clonotype. The chain couples TRBV20-1 to TRBJ2-3, with unresolved D. Germline lookup yields CDR1 DFQATT and CDR2 SNEGSKA (reference sequence). V was clipped by 2 bases and J by 0 bases, with 9 bases between them. This CDR3 is built from 14 residues. CDR3 region: CSARLFTSTDTQYF. The CDR3 nucleotides are TGCAGTGCTAGACTCTTCACCAGCACAGATACGCAGTATTTT.

This clonotype was observed a handful of times. V gene TRBV7-2 combines with J gene TRBJ2-5, with 11 bases lining up with TRBD2. V trimming: 2 bases; J trimming: 1 base; junction bases outside the gene matches: 9. The germline V gene has CDR1 SGHTA and CDR2 FQGNSA. The CDR3 consists of 18 residues. The CDR3 nucleotides read TGTGCCAGCAGCTTACTACCCGGGACTAGCGGAGTCCAAGAGACCCAGTACTTC. Its translation is CASSLLPGTSGVQETQYF.

The rearrangement links TRBV27 to TRBJ2-6; D is perhaps TRBD1 (5 bases). There are 16 residues in the CDR3. Germline CDR1 and CDR2: MNHEY and SMNVEV (reference sequence). Trimming removed 7 bases from V and 1 base from J, with 14 bases in between. Written as DNA, the CDR3 is TGTGCCAGCATCCCAAAGGGGTTGTCTGGGGCCAACGTCCTGACTTTC. Translating it yields CASIPKGLSGANVLTF.

The genes are TRBV4-1 and TRBJ2-2; 8 positions agree with TRBD2. After removal of 2 bases from V and 4 bases from J, the junction contained 12 bases not matched to a gene. The germline CDR1 and CDR2 sequences are MGHRA and YSYEKL. This CDR3 is 18 amino acids long. The CDR3 DNA sequence: TGCGCCAGCAGCCAAAGTGGGTCAGCGGGAGTACGCACCGGGGAGCTGTTTTTT. Amino acids: CASSQSGSAGVRTGELFF.

A note on this clonotype: The junction departs from germline at one end; a sequencing error may be responsible. This rearrangement joins TRBV27 to TRBJ1-2; perhaps TRBD1 as D (5 bases). Germline CDR1 MNHEY, CDR2 SMNVEV (reference sequence). This CDR3 is built from 12 residues. The CDR3 sequence: CASMGPDYGCTF. In DNA, the CDR3 is TGTGCCAGCATGGGGCCCGACTATGGCTGCACCTTC.

There are a few counts of this clonotype. This chain joins TRBV12-3 or TRBV12-4 and TRBJ2-3; a possible D gene is TRBD1 (5 bases). This CDR3 is 12 amino acids long. The V end was cut by 6 bases, the J end by 5 bases, with 9 bases between. The CDR3 DNA sequence: TGTGCCAGCAGAAGGGGATTAGATACGCAGTATTTT. It specifies CASRRGLDTQYF.

This clonotype was seen repeatedly, ten times or more. J is TRBJ2-7 and V is TRBV29-1; TRBD2 agrees at 13 bases. Germline-derived CDR1 and CDR2 are SQVTM and ANQGSEA. CDR3 length: 14 amino acids. V trimming: 6 bases; J trimming: 0 bases; junction bases outside the gene matches: 2. CDR3 coding DNA: TGCAGCGTAGGGACTAGCGGGAACTCCTACGAGCAGTACTTC. Residues: CSVGTSGNSYEQYF.

About this clonotype: This sequence may be a read error, since a much larger clone differs from it by one base. The chain has TRBV4-1 and TRBJ2-7; 7 bases are shared with TRBD1. Germline V CDR1 and CDR2: MGHRA, YSYEKL. CDR3 length equals 14 residues. The CDR3 sequence: CASGQRQGSYEQYF. In nucleotides, the CDR3 is TGCGCCAGCGGCCAAAGACAGGGTTCCTACGAGCAGTACTTC.

The chain employs TRBV4-3 and TRBJ2-1; 14 nucleotides match TRBD2. The CDR3 contains 16 residues. V lost 4 bases to trimming and J lost 5 bases; unmatched junction nucleotides: 4. The germline V gene encodes CDR1 LGHNA and CDR2 YSLEER. The CDR3 protein is CASSPGTSGSDNEQFF. The CDR3 region has the DNA TGCGCCAGCAGCCCTGGGACTAGCGGGAGCGACAATGAGCAGTTCTTC.

This clonotype turned up a few times. CDR3 in DNA: TGCAGCGTTGTGACACAGGGTCAAGAGACCCAGTACTTC. It is translated as CSVVTQGQETQYF. This chain joins TRBV29-1 and TRBJ2-5; D possibly corresponds to TRBD1 (6 bases). V lost 4 bases and J lost 2, with 11 bases in between. Per germline, CDR1 SQVTM and CDR2 ANQGSEA. This CDR3 contains 13 residues.

This clonotype showed up just a few times. V and J are TRBV7-2 and TRBJ2-7, with D tentatively TRBD2 (5 bases). Trimming left V 6 bases short and J 6 bases short, with 21 bases between. In germline, CDR1 is SGHTA, CDR2 FQGNSA. CDR3 length: 15 amino acids. The CDR3 DNA is TGTGCCAGCAGACAAGCTATGGGGAGTTCTCGCGAGCAGTACTTC. Its translation: CASRQAMGSSREQYF.

CDR3 DNA: TGTGCCAGCAGCGTAGCATCGGGAGTTCCGGGACTAGCGGGAGTCCATCGCAATACGCAGTATTTT. This encodes CASSVASGVPGLAGVHRNTQYF. This chain links TRBV9 with TRBJ2-3; 14 bases are shared with TRBD2. V trimming: 0 bases; J trimming: 7 bases; junction bases outside the gene matches: 22. The CDR3 length is 22 residues. CDR1 and CDR2 (germline): SGDLS, YYNGEE.

J is TRBJ1-2 and V is TRBV20-1, with TRBD1 matching 7 bases. Looked up from germline, CDR1 is DFQATT and CDR2 is SNEGSKA (reference sequence). The V and J ends lost 1 base and 4 bases, in that order; junction bases with no gene match: 6. This CDR3 comprises 14 residues. The CDR3 protein is CSARGSGQSYGYTF. The CDR3 DNA sequence: TGCAGTGCTAGAGGGTCGGGACAGTCCTATGGCTACACCTTC.

The rearrangement links TRBV20-1 to TRBJ2-6, with D possibly TRBD1 on 6 matching bases. Per the germline V gene, CDR1 is DFQATT and CDR2 is SNEGSKA (reference sequence). CDR3 length: 16 amino acids. Deletions cut 1 base from V and 2 bases from J, with 12 bases between. The CDR3 reads CSARGGGDPGANVLTF. CDR3 nucleotides: TGCAGTGCTAGAGGAGGGGGTGACCCTGGGGCCAACGTCCTGACTTTC.

This clonotype has ten or more counts. The chain has TRBV4-2 and TRBJ2-7; D not certain. The V and J ends lost 0 bases and 2 bases respectively, with 5 bases between them. CDR1 is LGHNA, CDR2 YNFKEQ, per germline. The CDR3 loop spans 13 amino acids. The CDR3 sequence is CASSQDVPYEQYF. The CDR3, as DNA: TGTGCCAGCAGCCAAGATGTCCCCTACGAGCAGTACTTC.

The chain has TRBV27 and TRBJ1-2; D unclear. There are 14 residues in the CDR3. Germline-derived CDR1 and CDR2 are MNHEY and SMNVEV (reference sequence). V was trimmed by 4 bases and J by 4 bases, leaving 13 bases between them. The CDR3 protein is CASSWSGHGYGYTF. CDR3 nucleotides: TGTGCCAGCAGTTGGTCCGGCCACGGCTATGGCTACACCTTC.

This clonotype has more than one count but fewer than ten. The chain couples TRBV21-1 to TRBJ2-3; the table's TRBD2 call for D was not verified on the DNA. TRBV21-1 is designated a pseudogene. The CDR3 length is 17 residues. The CDR3, as DNA: TGTGCCAGCAGCAAACCACCCGGGACTAGCGCCACAGATACGCAGTATTTT. Translating it yields CASSKPPGTSATDTQYF.

CDR3 nucleotide sequence: TGTGCCAGCAGTCTAGAGACAGTGTCCAACGTCCTGACTTTC. It codes for CASSLETVSNVLTF. This sequence joins TRBV28 and TRBJ2-6; weak D call: TRBD1 (5 bases). The CDR3 is 14 amino acids. V was pared by 5 bases and J by 8 bases, with 13 bases between. The germline CDR1 and CDR2 sequences are MDHEN and SYDVKM. The full variable domain, in which reference TRBV28 and TRBJ2-6 provide the parts outside the CDR3, is DVKVTQSSRYLVKRTGEKVFLECVQDMDHENMFWYRQDPGLGLRLIYFSYDVKMKEKGDIPEGYSVSREKKERFSLILESASTNQTSMYLCASSLETVSNVLTFGAGSRLTVL.

This chain joins TRBV20-1 and TRBJ1-3, with unresolved D. The germline V gene has CDR1 DFQATT and CDR2 SNEGSKA (reference sequence). The germline V and J ends were trimmed by 1 base and 4 bases, with 20 bases remaining between them. The CDR3 has 17 amino acids. The CDR3 nucleotides read TGCAGTGCTAGAGCCATCGAATTTGGGGAAGCCGGAAACACCATATATTTT. Translated, it gives CSARAIEFGEAGNTIYF.